Presented here are 24 T cell receptor beta chains from one specimen sequenced in a study of T cell responses to AZD1222 COVID-19 vaccine. Produced via immunoSEQ multiplex PCR; TCRdb's table is partial and in-frame only. Of about 140,000 clones listed, around 84% are singletons. Sequenced here: peripheral blood, sampled on day 0 of AZD1222 vaccination. These receptors were collected from an adult in good health.

The chain uses TRBV5-8 and TRBJ1-5; 7 bases fit TRBD1. This CDR3 has 15 amino acids. CDR1 is SGHTS and CDR2 is YDEGEE in the germline V gene. J lost 1 base, V lost 3 bases, and 4 bases had no gene match. The CDR3 region has the DNA TGTGCCAGCAGCTCGACAGGGTTGAGCAATCAGCCCCAGCATTTT. This sequence encodes CASSSTGLSNQPQHF. Full variable domain (remainder filled in from reference TRBV5-8 and TRBJ1-5): EAGVTQSPTHLIKTRGQQATLRCSPISGHTSVYWYQQALGLGLQFLLWYDEGEERNRGNFPPRFSGRQFPNYSSELNVNALELEDSALYLCASSSTGLSNQPQHFGDGTRLSIL.

The chain has TRBV7-3 and TRBJ2-3, with 9 bases aligning to TRBD1. Looked up from germline, CDR1 is SGHTA and CDR2 is FQGTGA. The CDR3 sequence is 15 residues long. V shed 5 bases, J shed 4 bases, and the junction held 7 bases outside the gene matches. In DNA form, the CDR3 reads TGTGCCAGCAGCCCCGGGACAGGGAACTCAGATACGCAGTATTTT. Translated: CASSPGTGNSDTQYF.

This clone came up once. The genes are TRBV5-1 and TRBJ2-3; D assignment may be TRBD1 or TRBD2 (5 bases each). The germline V and J ends were trimmed by 4 bases and 4 bases, with 16 bases remaining between them. There are 15 residues in the CDR3. Germline CDR1 is SGHRS and CDR2 is YFSETQ. As DNA, the CDR3 is TGCGCCAGCAGCGAATGGGGGTCGAGTGCAGATACGCAGTATTTT. Translating it yields CASSEWGSSADTQYF. Based on the CDR3 plus reference TRBV5-1 and TRBJ2-3, the full variable domain is KAGVTQTPRYLIKTRGQQVTLSCSPISGHRSVSWYQQTPGQGLQFLFEYFSETQRNKGNFPGRFSGRQFSNSRSEMNVSTLELGDSALYLCASSEWGSSADTQYFGPGTRLTVL.

CDR3 DNA: TGTGCCAGCAGTGTCAGAGAAACTGAGCAGTTCTTC. Its protein product is CASSVRETEQFF. V usage is TRBV2 and J usage is TRBJ2-1, with D unclear. The CDR3 consists of 12 residues. Germline lookup yields CDR1 SNHLY and CDR2 FYNNEI. The germline V and J ends were trimmed by 4 bases and 9 bases, with 10 bases remaining between them.

The chain links TRBV9 to TRBJ2-5; 8 bases map to TRBD1. Germline-derived CDR1 and CDR2 are SGDLS and YYNGEE. This CDR3 spans 13 amino acids. V was pared by 3 bases and J by 4 bases, with 2 bases of the junction left unmatched. CDR3 sequence: CASSGTGGETQYF. The CDR3 coding sequence is TGTGCCAGCAGCGGAACAGGGGGAGAGACCCAGTACTTC.

This chain connects TRBV3-1 (or the pseudogene TRBV3-2) to TRBJ2-7; D unresolved. The CDR3 totals 12 residues. Deletions cut 1 base from V and 7 bases from J, with 8 bases between. Germline V gene lookup returns CDR1 LGHDT and CDR2 YNNKEL (reference sequence). CDR3 DNA: TGTGCCAGCAGCCAAGGAATCGTAGAGCAGTACTTC. Its protein is CASSQGIVEQYF.

This chain uses TRBV4-1 with TRBJ1-3; D is ambiguous. This CDR3 has 19 amino acids. V gave up 0 bases and J gave up 0 bases, with 18 bases separating them. Germline CDR1 reads MGHRA; CDR2 reads YSYEKL. The DNA for the CDR3 is TGCGCCAGCAGCCAAGAGGGCCCAGAATGGCCCAGCTCTGGAAACACCATATATTTT. Translating gives CASSQEGPEWPSSGNTIYF.

The CDR3 nucleotides are TGTGCCAGCAGCCGGCAGGGGCAGGGCAATCAGCCCCAGCATTTT. Translation: CASSRQGQGNQPQHF. The chain couples TRBV28 to TRBJ1-5; weak D call: TRBD1 (6 bases). Trimming took off 6 bases at V and 2 bases at J, with 14 bases between the two ends. Germline CDR1 MDHEN, CDR2 SYDVKM. The CDR3 consists of 15 residues.

This clone has only a few counts. This sequence joins TRBV9 and TRBJ1-4; D is unclear. This CDR3 region has 16 residues. The germline V and J ends were trimmed by 0 bases and 0 bases, with 9 bases remaining between them. Germline CDR1 and CDR2: SGDLS and YYNGEE. CDR3 DNA sequence: TGTGCCAGCAGCGTAGGACTATACGCAACTAATGAAAAACTGTTTTTT. Translating gives CASSVGLYATNEKLFF.

The CDR3 DNA follows: TGTGCCAGCAGCCAAGAACTAGACAGGGAGAAGAGCTCCTACGAGCAGTACTTC. It is translated as CASSQELDREKSSYEQYF. This rearrangement joins TRBV3-1 (or the pseudogene TRBV3-2) to TRBJ2-7; TRBD1 matches 7 bases. The CDR3 runs 18 residues. The germline V gene encodes CDR1 LGHDT and CDR2 YNNKEL (reference sequence). V lost 0 bases, J lost 0 bases, and 11 bases stayed unmatched.

CDR3 nucleotide sequence: TGCGCCAGCAGCTTGGCAGGGATCCAGAACACTGAAGCTTTCTTT. Protein product: CASSLAGIQNTEAFF. The chain employs TRBV5-1 and TRBJ1-1, with TRBD1 as a possible D gene (5 bases). The germline CDR1 and CDR2 sequences are SGHRS and YFSETQ. CDR3 length: 15 amino acids. The V gene lost 0 bases and the J gene lost 1 base, with 10 bases spanning the gap. The whole variable domain, filled in from reference TRBV5-1 and TRBJ1-1, reads KAGVTQTPRYLIKTRGQQVTLSCSPISGHRSVSWYQQTPGQGLQFLFEYFSETQRNKGNFPGRFSGRQFSNSRSEMNVSTLELGDSALYLCASSLAGIQNTEAFFGQGTRLTVV.

The chain links TRBV30 to TRBJ1-1; no reliable D call. V gave up 4 bases and J gave up 1 base, with 13 bases separating them. The CDR3 covers 14 residues. Looked up from germline, CDR1 is GTSNPN and CDR2 is SVGIG (reference sequence). The CDR3 region is CAWIDRGENTEAFF. The DNA for the CDR3 is TGTGCCTGGATAGATAGAGGAGAGAACACTGAAGCTTTCTTT.

The chain joins TRBV29-1 to TRBJ1-1; D is ambiguous. The germline gives CDR1 SQVTM, CDR2 ANQGSEA. Trimming took 7 bases from V and 4 from J, leaving 10 bases between them. The CDR3 length is 11 residues. CDR3 nucleotides: TGCAGCGGCGGATCCCCCACTGAAGCTTTCTTT. Its protein is CSGGSPTEAFF.

The chain recombines TRBV11-2 with TRBJ2-7, with D possibly being TRBD1 (5 bases). CDR3 length: 14 amino acids. V gave up 1 base and J gave up 3 bases, with 10 bases separating them. The germline V gene encodes CDR1 SGHAT and CDR2 FQNNGV. The CDR3 region is CASSLARVGYEQYF. DNA for the CDR3: TGTGCCAGCAGCTTAGCCAGGGTAGGCTACGAGCAGTACTTC.

The chain employs TRBV30 and TRBJ1-4; TRBD1 matches 8 bases. This CDR3 is 14 amino acids long. Germline lookup yields CDR1 GTSNPN and CDR2 SVGIG (reference sequence). The junction had 8 bases not matched to a gene; V was cut back by 3 bases and J by 8 bases. This CDR3 is CAWRTDRVEEKLFF. CDR3 bases: TGTGCCTGGAGGACGGACAGGGTAGAGGAAAAACTGTTTTTT. The full variable domain, in which reference TRBV30 and TRBJ1-4 provide the parts outside the CDR3, is SQTIHQWPATLVQPVGSPLSLECTVEGTSNPNLYWYRQAAGRGLQLLFYSVGIGQISSEVPQNLSASRPQDRQFILSSKKLLLSDSGFYLCAWRTDRVEEKLFFGSGTQLSVL.

The rearrangement links TRBV5-1 to TRBJ2-7; the D is unclear. The CDR3 consists of 15 residues. V lost 0 bases and J lost 0, with 10 bases in between. Germline CDR1 and CDR2: SGHRS and YFSETQ. CDR3 residues: CASSLAAQISYEQYF. CDR3 DNA: TGCGCCAGCAGCTTGGCGGCGCAGATCTCCTACGAGCAGTACTTC.

This sequence joins TRBV5-1 and TRBJ1-3; unclear D gene. V dropped 5 bases and J dropped 0 bases, with 9 bases sitting between them. The germline V gene encodes CDR1 SGHRS and CDR2 YFSETQ. The CDR3 is made up of 14 amino acids. CDR3 nucleotides: TGCGCCAGCAGTGCAGCGAGCTCTGGAAACACCATATATTTT. It translates to CASSAASSGNTIYF.

In its sample, this clone was seen a few times. This rearrangement joins TRBV7-9 to TRBJ1-1; the D is unclear. Germline V lookup: CDR1 SEHNR, CDR2 FQNEAQ (reference sequence). The CDR3 extends over 14 amino acids. The V end lost 1 base, the J end lost 1 base, and 7 bases lay between the germline ends. The CDR3 coding sequence is TGTGCCAGCAGCTTAGTAAGAGAGAACACTGAAGCTTTCTTT. Translation: CASSLVRENTEAFF.

In this sample, this clone turned up a few times. The V gene is TRBV5-1, the J gene TRBJ2-3; no firm D call. V gave up 4 bases and J gave up 0 bases, with 18 bases separating them. This CDR3 comprises 17 residues. Per germline, CDR1 SGHRS and CDR2 YFSETQ. The CDR3 reads CASSPVIGRSSTDTQYF. CDR3 DNA sequence: TGCGCCAGCAGCCCCGTGATCGGCAGGTCGAGCACAGATACGCAGTATTTT.

The V and J genes are TRBV3-1 (or the pseudogene TRBV3-2) and TRBJ1-3; D is perhaps TRBD1 (5 bases). Germline CDR1 LGHDT, CDR2 YNNKEL (reference sequence). The CDR3 extends over 15 amino acids. V lost 3 bases, J lost 1 base, and 10 bases lay in between. The CDR3 nucleotides are TGTGCCAGCAGCCAGGCGGGACGATCTGGAAACACCATATATTTT. This translates into CASSQAGRSGNTIYF.

The chain recombines TRBV7-2 with TRBJ1-2, with D possibly TRBD1 on 6 matching bases. V lost 2 bases and J lost 2, with 12 bases in between. The CDR3 spans 15 residues. Germline loops: CDR1 SGHTA, CDR2 FQGNSA. The CDR3 sequence: CASSLQDSGNYGYTF. The DNA for the CDR3 is TGTGCCAGCAGCTTACAGGACAGTGGGAACTATGGCTACACCTTC.

This clone was picked up one time. The chain recombines TRBV18 with TRBJ1-5, with D possibly matching TRBD1 (5 bases). Trimming pared 4 bases from V and 5 bases from J, leaving 12 bases between. Germline V gene data show CDR1 as KGHSH and CDR2 as LQKENI. The CDR3 is made up of 14 amino acids. The CDR3 loop is CASSRKGPDQPQHF. The CDR3 DNA reads as TGTGCCAGCTCACGGAAGGGGCCTGATCAGCCCCAGCATTTT.

This chain joins TRBV15 and TRBJ1-2; the match to TRBD1 covers 9 bases. Trimming cost V 6 bases and J 0 bases; bases outside gene matches: 20. This CDR3 spans 20 amino acids. CDR1 and CDR2 from the germline V gene are LNHNV and YYDKDF (reference sequence). The CDR3 bases are TGTGCCACCAGTCAGAGAGTAGGTGCGGGACAGGGACCGTCTAACTATGGCTACACCTTC. This encodes CATSQRVGAGQGPSNYGYTF.

The rearrangement uses TRBV28 and TRBJ1-5; D ambiguous. The germline V gene encodes CDR1 MDHEN and CDR2 SYDVKM. This CDR3 comprises 12 residues. With 8 bases removed from V and 4 bases from J, the gap between germline ends came to 9 bases. CDR3 protein: CASRRVNQPQHF. For the CDR3, the DNA is TGTGCCAGCCGGAGGGTTAATCAGCCCCAGCATTTT.